The source of this T cell receptor (beta chain) is a study of blood T cell repertoires in COVID-19. Study-wide background: Sources were T cells, B-cell-depleted T cells, or PBMCs; the material itself was cDNA or gDNA.

In germline, CDR1 is SGHVS, CDR2 FQNEAQ. This CDR3 is 15 amino acids long. Deletions cut 3 bases from V and 3 bases from J, with 12 bases between. Method: immunoSEQ multiplex PCR; TCRdb's copy keeps in-frame clones and lacks some. The sample has 95,000 to 150,000 clones, approximately 80% seen once. The sample was peripheral blood. The chain joins TRBV7-8 to TRBJ1-3; no reliable D call. This clonotype was obtained from a woman in her 70s with acute or convalescent COVID-19. The CDR3 coding sequence is TGTGCCAGCAGCTTTTTCGGGGATTTTGGAAACACCATATATTTT. Translated, it gives CASSFFGDFGNTIYF.